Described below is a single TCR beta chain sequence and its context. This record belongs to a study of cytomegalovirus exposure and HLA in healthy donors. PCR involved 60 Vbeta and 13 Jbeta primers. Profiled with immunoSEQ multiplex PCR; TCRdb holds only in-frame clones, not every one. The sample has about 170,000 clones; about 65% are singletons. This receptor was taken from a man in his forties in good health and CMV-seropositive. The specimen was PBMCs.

The CDR3: CASSRGQPSTNEKLFF. CDR3 nucleotides: TGTGCCAGCAGCCGGGGACAGCCCTCAACTAATGAAAAACTGTTTTTT. The chain uses TRBV7-2 and TRBJ1-4; 7 bases fit TRBD1. The CDR3 has 16 amino acids. Germline trimming cut 5 bases from V and 0 bases from J; bases unmatched to any gene: 6. Per the germline V gene, CDR1 is SGHTA and CDR2 is FQGNSA.